This T cell receptor (beta chain) was documented in a study of neoadjuvant anti-PD-1 for oral cavity cancer. Looking at the study overall: Patients without progression got a fourth dose around day 43.

Stated time point: after neoadjuvant nivolumab, at surgical resection. Stage II-IVA oral cavity squamous cell carcinoma was new and untreated by systemic or radiation therapy. PBMCs were not maintained or expanded in culture before analysis. On this clone: What it recognizes is unknown.

Whole-study findings and limits: Treg/Th17 ratio rose with pretreatment blood and fell with post-treatment tumor TCRbeta clonality.

Assay used: immunoSEQ multiplex PCR; TCRdb lists only in-frame clones, some missing. The sample holds 72,000 or so clones, less than 90% seen once. This material consisted of PBMCs, taken after nivolumab (anti-PD-1) treatment. The clonotype originates from a person aged 40 to 85 with oral cavity squamous cell carcinoma.

CDR3 region: CATSRGRGKSYNEQFF. CDR3 DNA sequence: TGTGCCACCAGCAGAGGGCGCGGGAAGTCCTACAATGAGCAGTTCTTC. The V call is TRBV15, the J call TRBJ2-1; possibly TRBD2 for D (6 bases). Germline V gene lookup returns CDR1 LNHNV and CDR2 YYDKDF (reference sequence). The CDR3 extends over 16 amino acids. Trimming cost V 1 base and J 1 base, with 11 bases left between them.